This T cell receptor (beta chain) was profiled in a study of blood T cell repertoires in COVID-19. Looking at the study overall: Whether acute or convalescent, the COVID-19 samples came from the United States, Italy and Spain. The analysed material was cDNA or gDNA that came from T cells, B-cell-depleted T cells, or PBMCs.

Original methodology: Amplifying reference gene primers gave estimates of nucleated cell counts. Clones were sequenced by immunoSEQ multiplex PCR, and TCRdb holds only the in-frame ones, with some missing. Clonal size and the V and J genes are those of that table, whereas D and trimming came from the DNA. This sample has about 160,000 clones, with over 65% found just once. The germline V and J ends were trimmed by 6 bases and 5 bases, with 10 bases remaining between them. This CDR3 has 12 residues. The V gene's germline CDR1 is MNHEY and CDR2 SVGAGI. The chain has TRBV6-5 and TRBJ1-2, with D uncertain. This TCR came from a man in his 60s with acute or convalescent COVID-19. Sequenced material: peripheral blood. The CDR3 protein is CASSYEPYGYTF. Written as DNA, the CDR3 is TGTGCCAGCAGCTACGAGCCATATGGCTACACCTTC.